These 5 T cell receptor beta chains came from one sample sequenced in a study of shared T cell receptors in the human thymus. Assay used: immunoSEQ multiplex PCR; TCRdb lists only in-frame clones, some missing. The repertoire holds 450,000 to 650,000 clones, with 78% as singletons. This sample was shared with a second study, whose subject was human thymus T cells.

Sequencing was done on a sample of thymocytes. All receptors come from a boy in the first two years of life with a congenital heart defect.

The CDR3 loop is CASSRDGTGGIGYTF. The CDR3 DNA follows: TGTGCCAGCAGCCGAGATGGGACAGGGGGCATCGGCTACACCTTC. The rearrangement joins TRBV6-5 to TRBJ1-2, with TRBD1 matching 12 bases. With 6 bases clipped from V and 8 bases from J, the junction kept 10 bases outside the gene matches. Looked up from germline, CDR1 is MNHEY and CDR2 is SVGAGI. This CDR3 comprises 15 residues.

The chain has TRBV28 and TRBJ1-1, with D maybe TRBD1 (5 bases). Germline CDR1 MDHEN, CDR2 SYDVKM. This CDR3 has 14 amino acids. V was trimmed by 2 bases and J by 4 bases, leaving 11 bases between them. In nucleotides, the CDR3 is TGTGCCAGCAGTTTAGGCAGGGTTGGCACTGAAGCTTTCTTT. Its protein product is CASSLGRVGTEAFF.

A single count supports this clone. The chain uses TRBV5-1 and TRBJ2-1, with TRBD2 identical over 16 bases. V was clipped by 4 bases and J by 12 bases; unmatched bases: 4. The CDR3 consists of 14 residues. Germline CDR1 and CDR2: SGHRS and YFSETQ. DNA for the CDR3: TGCGCCAGCAGCCCGGGACTAGCGGGAGGGCCGCAGTTCTTC. Translation: CASSPGLAGGPQFF.

V is TRBV15 and J is TRBJ1-4, with a weak D call TRBD1 (5 bases). CDR3 length: 16 amino acids. The V gene's germline CDR1 is LNHNV and CDR2 YYDKDF (reference sequence). Deletions cut 3 bases from V and 8 bases from J, with 19 bases between. The CDR3 DNA sequence: TGTGCCACCAGCAGCGCCGGGGGGAGGGGTAAGGAAAAACTGTTTTTT. It translates to CATSSAGGRGKEKLFF.

This clone came up a few times. This chain links TRBV6-1 with TRBJ2-7, with a weak D call TRBD1 (6 bases). V shed 4 bases and J shed 6 bases, with 22 bases lying between them. The CDR3 is 16 residues long. Per germline, CDR1 MNHNS and CDR2 SASEGT. CDR3 in DNA: TGTGCCAGCAGTGGGACAGCGCGGAGTTGGAATTCCGAGCAGTACTTC. Its translation is CASSGTARSWNSEQYF.